This TCR beta chain was observed in a study of shared T cell receptors in the human thymus. Germline CDR1 and CDR2: SGHAT and FQNNGV. This CDR3 is 18 amino acids long. Deletions cut 5 bases from V and 2 bases from J, with 22 bases between. Sequencing used immunoSEQ multiplex PCR; TCRdb keeps in-frame clones, though not all of them. Among approximately 730,000 clones listed, around 85% were seen once. This sample was shared with a second study, whose subject was human thymus T cells. As reported in that work: Corrective cardiac surgery supplied the resected thymus tissue. Thymic and blood repertoires appeared to show biased V and J gene usage. Unrelated individuals had highly overlapping thymic repertoires, as reported in related research.

The chain employs TRBV11-2 and TRBJ2-4; D might be TRBD1 (5 bases). The receptor was isolated from a girl less than two years old with a congenital heart defect. Sequenced material: thymocytes. CDR3 amino acids: CASSARPGFRVTKNIQYF. The CDR3 bases are TGTGCCAGCAGCGCCCGCCCAGGGTTTCGGGTAACCAAAAACATTCAGTACTTC.